The TCR beta chain under discussion was sequenced for a study of OX40 agonist ivuxolimab in advanced cancers. Germline V gene data show CDR1 as SEHNR and CDR2 as FQNEAQ (reference sequence). V shed 5 bases and J 0 bases; nucleotides not matched to a gene: 12. This CDR3 is 18 amino acids long. The data were produced by immunoSEQ multiplex PCR, yet TCRdb's version contains in-frame clones alone and is incomplete. There are some 51,000 clones in the sample; around 86% occur only once, and roughly 13% lies in the top ten. The study's findings and limits: Clonal expansion was among the lowest in partial responders at 0.1-3.0 mg/kg, especially CD8+. Within 6 weeks, CD4+ and CD8+ blood T cells expanded clonally at 0.1 to 3.0 mg/kg. Several nonresponders also turned out to have low normalized T-cell clonal expansion.

Details on this clone: The antigen remains undetermined.

No patient had autoimmune disease or received systemic immunosuppression. The V call is TRBV7-9, the J call TRBJ2-1; 8 bases match TRBD2. Here the sequenced sample was CD4+ or CD8+ T cells sorted from blood, taken in a trial of the OX40 agonist ivuxolimab. This TCR was recovered from an adult with an advanced solid tumor such as melanoma, head and neck, liver or kidney cancer. CDR3 nucleotide sequence: TGTGCCAGCAGCCCCGGGACTAGTGGGGGGGGCTCCTACAATGAGCAGTTCTTC. This sequence encodes CASSPGTSGGGSYNEQFF. Supplemented by reference TRBV7-9 and TRBJ2-1, the full variable domain reads DTGVSQNPRHKITKRGQNVTFRCDPISEHNRLYWYRQTLGQGPEFLTYFQNEAQLEKSRLLSDRFSAERPKGSFSTLEIQRTEQGDSAMYLCASSPGTSGGGSYNEQFFGPGTRLTVL.